This TCR beta chain was captured by sequencing in a study of T cell responses to AZD1222 COVID-19 vaccine. Produced via immunoSEQ multiplex PCR; TCRdb's table is partial and in-frame only. The table shows around 170,000 clones, with approximately 91% occurring only once. There are 15 residues in the CDR3. The germline V gene encodes CDR1 MGHRA and CDR2 YSYEKL. V lost 5 bases and J 6 bases, leaving 19 bases between the germline ends. The specimen was peripheral blood, collected on day 0 of AZD1222 vaccination. The V call is TRBV4-1, the J call TRBJ1-2, with D possibly matching TRBD1 (5 bases). The receptor was isolated from an adult in good health. The CDR3 region has the DNA TGCGCCAGCAGCTCAATCGTCCAGGGTGTGGATGGCTACACCTTC. As protein: CASSSIVQGVDGYTF.